This entry features one T cell receptor beta chain sequence. Its antigen is undetermined. Per germline, CDR1 LNHDA and CDR2 SQIVND (reference sequence). The CDR3 is 14 amino acids. V dropped 3 bases and J dropped 4; count of bases not matched to a gene: 1. These data are taken from a study of cytomegalovirus exposure and HLA in healthy donors. Study results and limitations: Rare sequences made up most TCRs, while some public TCRs were found in many donors. Certain indistinguishable V segments, among them TRBV6-2 and TRBV6-3, were excluded. Within a later analysis, the majority of CMV-associated TCR beta chains appeared HLA-restricted.

The PCR contained 60 Vbeta and 13 Jbeta primers. Original processing methods: Roughly 11 million shared chains were among the approximately 87 million unique TCR beta chains that a later analysis counted. This table comes from immunoSEQ multiplex PCR, and its TCRdb copy is limited to in-frame clones, with some not included. The V and J calls and clone size were taken over from that table, and D and trimming were inferred from the DNA. Seen in this sample are under 130,000 clones; the ten most common clones hold 3.5%. The clonotype comes from a man aged 40-49 years in good health and CMV-seronegative. V gene TRBV19 combines with J gene TRBJ2-1, with TRBD1 matching 9 bases. Input material: PBMCs. The CDR3: CASSIGQGYNEQFF. CDR3 DNA: TGTGCCAGTAGTATCGGACAGGGGTACAATGAGCAGTTCTTC.